The 28 T cell receptor beta chains reported below all come from one sample, sequenced in a study of cytomegalovirus exposure and HLA in healthy donors. The PCR ran on 60 Vbeta and 13 Jbeta primers. Profiling relied on immunoSEQ multiplex PCR, and the TCRdb table lists in-frame clones only, not all of them. The sample holds approximately 180,000 clones, 75% to 85% seen once. Material: PBMCs. These receptors were taken from a woman in her late teens or twenties in good health and CMV-seropositive.

The gene calls are TRBV4-1 and TRBJ2-1, with 8 bases that match TRBD1. The CDR3 runs 12 residues. Germline V lookup: CDR1 MGHRA, CDR2 YSYEKL. V was clipped by 3 bases and J by 10 bases; unmatched bases: 2. CDR3 amino acids: CASSHAGGEQFF. The CDR3 nucleotides are TGCGCCAGCAGCCACGCAGGGGGCGAGCAGTTCTTC.

The chain uses TRBV6-4 and TRBJ2-3; D may be TRBD2 (6 bases). Trimming cost V 9 bases and J 2 bases, with 12 bases left between them. The germline V gene has CDR1 MRHNA and CDR2 SNTAGT. CDR3 length: 13 residues. The CDR3 region has the DNA TGTGCCAGTTTAGCGGATTACACAGATACGCAGTATTTT. Translating gives CASLADYTDTQYF.

The V gene is TRBV9, the J gene TRBJ2-2; tentative D call: TRBD1 (6 bases). CDR3 length: 16 residues. From germline, CDR1 is SGDLS and CDR2 YYNGEE. V lost 4 bases and J 4 bases, leaving 17 bases between the germline ends. CDR3 nucleotides: TGTGCCAGCAGCCGGGCCCTACAGGGTAGCACCGGGGAGCTGTTTTTT. It yields the protein CASSRALQGSTGELFF.

This clone was observed a few times. This chain joins TRBV9 and TRBJ1-4, with TRBD1 matching 9 bases. V lost 2 bases and J lost 5; bases outside the gene matches: 7. Germline V lookup: CDR1 SGDLS, CDR2 YYNGEE. The CDR3 sequence is 16 residues long. CDR3 nucleotide sequence: TGTGCCAGCAGCGTCTATGGACAGGGGAAGAATGAAAAACTGTTTTTT. Protein: CASSVYGQGKNEKLFF.

The V and J genes are TRBV5-6 and TRBJ1-3, with 9 bases aligning to TRBD1. After removal of 4 bases from V and 4 bases from J, the junction contained 18 bases not matched to a gene. Looked up from germline, CDR1 is SGHDT and CDR2 is YYEEEE. This CDR3 has 19 amino acids. The CDR3 here is CASSPRSGAGQGVGNTIYF. CDR3 bases: TGTGCCAGCAGCCCCCGGTCCGGGGCGGGACAGGGAGTCGGAAACACCATATATTTT.

This clone was counted only a few times. The chain employs TRBV6-6 and TRBJ2-7; possibly TRBD2 for D (7 bases). Trimming cost V 2 bases and J 3 bases, with 11 bases left between them. The CDR3 totals 14 residues. The germline V gene has CDR1 MNHNY and CDR2 SVGAGI (reference sequence). The CDR3 loop reads CASSYGGGLYEQYF. In DNA, the CDR3 is TGTGCCAGCAGTTACGGGGGGGGGCTCTACGAGCAGTACTTC.

This clone appeared once. This chain uses TRBV13 with TRBJ2-2; 7 nucleotides line up with TRBD2. This CDR3 comprises 16 residues. CDR1 is PRHDT, CDR2 FYEKMQ, per germline (reference sequence). V shed 0 bases and J 5 bases; nucleotides not matched to a gene: 6. The CDR3 sequence: CASSLGASGKTGELFF. The CDR3 nucleotides read TGTGCCAGCAGCTTAGGTGCTAGCGGTAAGACCGGGGAGCTGTTTTTT.

The chain uses TRBV4-2 and TRBJ2-2, with D possibly matching TRBD2 (7 bases). Between the trimmed V and J ends, which lost 8 bases and 0 bases, there was a span of 16 bases. CDR1 is LGHNA, CDR2 YNFKEQ, per germline. This CDR3 is 16 amino acids long. Here the CDR3 DNA reads TGTGCCAGCGGGGGTAGGGGGGGGGCGAACACCGGGGAGCTGTTTTTT. Translated, it gives CASGGRGGANTGELFF.

This clone was counted a few times. The CDR3 sequence is CATSPGTGDDTIYF. CDR3 coding DNA: TGTGCCACCAGCCCCGGGACAGGGGACGACACCATATATTTT. This chain links TRBV15 with TRBJ1-3; the match to TRBD1 covers 10 bases. Germline-derived CDR1 and CDR2 are LNHNV and YYDKDF (reference sequence). Trimming took 5 bases from V and 8 from J; bases not matched to a gene: 6. CDR3 length: 14 residues.

This chain links TRBV19 with TRBJ2-5, with 7 bases fitting TRBD1. The CDR3 has 16 residues. The V gene end was trimmed by 8 bases and the J gene end by 2 bases; junction bases not matched to a gene: 14. CDR1 and CDR2 from the germline V gene are LNHDA and SQIVND (reference sequence). CDR3 region: CASSFGLGQRQETQYF. As DNA, the CDR3 is TGTGCCAGTTCATTTGGGTTGGGACAGAGACAAGAGACCCAGTACTTC.

The genes are TRBV18 and TRBJ2-7, with TRBD1 matching 10 bases. With 3 bases clipped from V and 4 bases from J, the junction kept 6 bases outside the gene matches. The CDR3 runs 15 residues. CDR1 and CDR2 from the germline V gene are KGHSH and LQKENI. The CDR3 is CASSPRTGGGYEQYF. As DNA, the CDR3 is TGTGCCAGCTCACCCAGGACAGGGGGTGGTTACGAGCAGTACTTC.

The chain has TRBV4-1 and TRBJ2-7, with 10 bases matching TRBD2. Germline-derived CDR1 and CDR2 are MGHRA and YSYEKL. The ends lost 0 bases at V and 0 bases at J; junction bases unmatched: 17. The CDR3 contains 21 residues. In nucleotides, the CDR3 is TGCGCCAGCAGCCAAGAGGGGGGAGGGCTAGCGGGGGCTCTCAGCTCCTACGAGCAGTACTTC. It encodes CASSQEGGGLAGALSSYEQYF.

The chain recombines TRBV9 with TRBJ1-6, with D perhaps matching TRBD1 (6 bases). This CDR3 is 15 amino acids long. Germline V CDR1 and CDR2: SGDLS, YYNGEE. Trimming removed 3 bases at V and 4 bases at J, with 11 bases between. CDR3 residues: CASSGTDSYNSPLHF. CDR3 sequence (DNA): TGTGCCAGCAGCGGGACGGACAGTTATAATTCACCCCTCCACTTT.

The chain combines TRBV11-3 with TRBJ2-2; D uncertain. The CDR3 runs 14 residues. Germline assignment: CDR1 SGHNT and CDR2 YENEEA. The V end was cut by 2 bases, the J end by 4 bases, with 8 bases between. CDR3 residues: CASSLSRGTGELFF. The CDR3 DNA follows: TGTGCCAGCAGCTTAAGTCGAGGCACCGGGGAGCTGTTTTTT. The full variable domain, rest sourced from reference TRBV11-3 and TRBJ2-2, is EAGVVQSPRYKIIEKKQPVAFWCNPISGHNTLYWYLQNLGQGPELLIRYENEEAVDDSQLPKDRFSAERLKGVDSTLKIQPAELGDSAVYLCASSLSRGTGELFFGEGSRLTVL.

The J gene is TRBJ1-4, the V gene TRBV15; unclear D gene. The ends were cut back, 8 bases at V and 4 bases at J, with 11 bases in the middle. From germline, CDR1 is LNHNV and CDR2 YYDKDF (reference sequence). There are 13 residues in the CDR3. CDR3 amino acids: CATGEKVNEKLFF. The CDR3 DNA sequence: TGTGCCACCGGAGAGAAGGTTAATGAAAAACTGTTTTTT.

The chain employs TRBV7-2 and TRBJ1-6, with D perhaps TRBD1 (6 bases). There are 16 residues in the CDR3. Germline loops: CDR1 SGHTA, CDR2 FQGNSA. The V and J ends lost 0 bases and 5 bases respectively, with 11 bases between them. The chain's CDR3 is CASSLAQGPNNSPLHF. Written as DNA, the CDR3 is TGTGCCAGCAGCTTAGCCCAGGGGCCCAATAATTCACCCCTCCACTTT.

The chain carries TRBV7-6 and TRBJ1-2, with a weak D call TRBD1 (6 bases). CDR1 is SGHVS and CDR2 is FNYEAQ in the germline V gene. The CDR3 totals 15 residues. Trimming stripped 1 base from V and 6 bases from J, with 15 bases between. The DNA for the CDR3 is TGTGCCAGCAGCTTAGGGGGCCGGGGGGCGGATGGCTACACCTTC. Encoded protein: CASSLGGRGADGYTF.

This chain links TRBV29-1 with TRBJ1-2, with 8 bases identical to TRBD1. From germline, CDR1 is SQVTM and CDR2 ANQGSEA. Trimming removed 6 bases from V and 8 bases from J; junction bases left unmatched: 5. This CDR3 contains 11 residues. As DNA, the CDR3 is TGCAGCGTCGCCAGGGGGCAGGGCTACACCTTC. This sequence encodes CSVARGQGYTF.

This chain connects TRBV5-1 to TRBJ1-1; unclear D gene. V was pared by 1 base and J by 3 bases, with 10 bases between. The CDR3 runs 14 residues. Looked up from germline, CDR1 is SGHRS and CDR2 is YFSETQ. The CDR3, as DNA: TGCGCCAGCAGCTTGATGGGTCGGGACACTGAAGCTTTCTTT. Encoded protein: CASSLMGRDTEAFF.

V and J are TRBV14 and TRBJ2-3; 10 positions match TRBD1. V was clipped by 5 bases and J by 2 bases; unmatched bases: 7. The CDR3 has 16 amino acids. CDR1 and CDR2 (germline): SGHDN, FVKESK. CDR3: CASSKTGQGSTDTQYF. The CDR3 coding sequence is TGTGCCAGCAGCAAAACGGGACAGGGGTCCACAGATACGCAGTATTTT.

The chain uses TRBV28 and TRBJ2-2; TRBD2 matches at 16 bases. The germline CDR1 and CDR2 sequences are MDHEN and SYDVKM. The CDR3 extends over 19 amino acids. V was pared by 1 base and J by 7 bases, with 9 bases of the junction left unmatched. The CDR3 sequence: CASSLFAGTSGGAVGELFF. The CDR3 nucleotides read TGTGCCAGCAGTTTATTCGCCGGGACTAGCGGGGGGGCGGTCGGGGAGCTGTTTTTT.

The V gene is TRBV4-2, the J gene TRBJ1-3; 8 nucleotides agree with TRBD1. The germline V gene encodes CDR1 LGHNA and CDR2 YNFKEQ. This CDR3 has 16 residues. V lost 4 bases, J lost 0 bases, and 5 bases stayed unmatched. The CDR3 sequence is CASSPTGVGSGNTIYF. CDR3 nucleotide sequence: TGTGCCAGCAGCCCGACAGGGGTTGGCTCTGGAAACACCATATATTTT.

About this clone itself: The junction does not match germline at one end; this may be a read error. The same CDR3 arises from other DNA sequences in this sample as well. This rearrangement joins TRBV7-2 to TRBJ1-2, with TRBD1 as a possible D gene (5 bases). Germline V gene lookup returns CDR1 SGHTA and CDR2 FQGNSA. The CDR3 spans 14 residues. CDR3 loop: CASSLTPGDYGYTF. The CDR3 DNA sequence: TGTGCCAGCAGCTTAACTCCTGGGGACTACGGCTACACCTTC.

CDR3 residues: CASSQVAGRTEAFF. As DNA, the CDR3 is TGCGCCAGCAGCCAAGTGGCAGGGCGGACTGAAGCTTTCTTT. V usage is TRBV4-3 and J usage is TRBJ1-1; possibly TRBD1 for D (5 bases). This CDR3 contains 14 residues. V shed 1 base and J shed 5 bases, with 11 bases lying between them. Germline V gene lookup returns CDR1 LGHNA and CDR2 YSLEER.

The CDR3 here is CASSQVNTHSGANVLTF. The CDR3 DNA reads as TGCGCCAGCAGCCAAGTTAACACCCACTCTGGGGCCAACGTCCTGACTTTC. This chain connects TRBV4-1 to TRBJ2-6; D remains unclear. V gave up 1 base and J gave up 0 bases, with 10 bases separating them. CDR3 length: 17 amino acids. The germline gives CDR1 MGHRA, CDR2 YSYEKL.

Comment on this clone: At the DNA level, this CDR3 is encoded by other sequences in the same sample as well. This chain uses TRBV5-4 with TRBJ1-2; TRBD1 matches at 8 bases. Germline V gene lookup returns CDR1 SGHNT and CDR2 YYREEE (reference sequence). V gave up 0 bases and J gave up 8 bases; unmatched junction bases: 3. The CDR3 runs 13 residues. CDR3 region: CASSLGGTGGYTF. CDR3 sequence (DNA): TGTGCCAGCAGCTTGGGGGGGACAGGCGGCTACACCTTC.

This chain connects TRBV15 to TRBJ2-7; 7 nucleotides match TRBD1. The CDR3 contains 15 residues. Germline CDR1 LNHNV, CDR2 YYDKDF (reference sequence). V dropped 1 base and J dropped 5; count of bases not matched to a gene: 8. In nucleotides, the CDR3 is TGTGCCACCAGCAGAGCTCTAACAGGGGACCACGAGCAGTACTTC. Protein: CATSRALTGDHEQYF.

This chain connects TRBV2 to TRBJ2-1; TRBD1 matches 12 bases. J was trimmed by 6 bases and V by 5 bases; bases with no gene match: 8. CDR3 length: 16 residues. The germline V gene has CDR1 SNHLY and CDR2 FYNNEI. The CDR3 DNA follows: TGTGCCAGCAGTAGAACCGGGACAGGGGGCGTCAATGAGCAGTTCTTC. Translating gives CASSRTGTGGVNEQFF.